This T cell receptor (beta chain) was profiled in a study of blood T cell repertoires in COVID-19. About the research overall: PBMCs, B-cell-depleted T cells, or T cells provided the cDNA or gDNA that made up the material.

V was pared by 0 bases and J by 12 bases, with 17 bases of the junction left unmatched. The length of the CDR3 is 16 residues. Per the germline V gene, CDR1 is SQVTM and CDR2 is ANQGSEA. Per the original methods: Using reference gene primer amplification, nucleated cell counts were estimated. Assay: immunoSEQ multiplex PCR; the TCRdb copy retains only in-frame clones and omits some. D and trimming were read from the DNA, whereas the V and J calls and clone size are those reported in that table. The table has a few hundred thousand clones, over 75% seen once; the top ten hold 1%. Sequenced input: peripheral blood. The TCR originated in a man aged 50 to 60 with active or convalescent COVID-19. The genes are TRBV29-1 and TRBJ2-1; 7 nucleotides align to TRBD2. The CDR3 loop is CSVEDLRASGIIVQFF. CDR3 DNA: TGCAGCGTTGAAGATCTGAGGGCTAGCGGAATAATTGTGCAGTTCTTC.